This T cell receptor beta chain was observed in a study of T cells and Merkel cell carcinoma outcomes (dated by TCRdb to 2019 to 2021). A note on the overall study: The tumor T-cell repertoire, together with T-cell density, was examined as a predictor of clinical outcome in patients with Merkel cell carcinoma. The paper as a whole reports these results and caveats: The combination of T-cell repertoire features and T-cell density was reported to predict clinical outcomes in patients with Merkel cell carcinoma.

The germline V gene sets CDR1 to SNHLY and CDR2 to FYNNEI. Spanning cysteine to phenylalanine, the CDR3 consists of 15 amino acids. Here the CDR3 DNA is all that survives: 45 bases in frame from base 1. V ends up 7 bases short and J 1 base short, with an unmatched junction base count of 8. The samples were obtained from people who had Merkel cell carcinoma. The method was the immunoSEQ multiplex PCR assay. Held by TCRdb, this immuneACCESS table contains in-frame sequences only and omits some clones. Under half of the omission traces to an unresolved V gene where checked; the cause of the rest is unknown. Recorded for this sample are about 12,000 clones; 95% to 96% of them occurred a single time. In total, the top ten clones hold more than 0.9% of the sample. A word on this clone: This receptor's antigen is unknown. No qualities accompany the bases; no much larger clone lies one base away.

This receptor chain uses TRBV2 and TRBJ2-3; 7 nucleotides in the junction match TRBD2. The sample consisted of tumor tissue from Merkel cell carcinoma. This TCR derives from a human donor with Merkel cell carcinoma. The CDR3 amino acid sequence is: CASTRLAGGTDTQYF. The bases are TGTGCCAGCACTAGACTAGCTGGGGGCACAGATACGCAGTATTTT.